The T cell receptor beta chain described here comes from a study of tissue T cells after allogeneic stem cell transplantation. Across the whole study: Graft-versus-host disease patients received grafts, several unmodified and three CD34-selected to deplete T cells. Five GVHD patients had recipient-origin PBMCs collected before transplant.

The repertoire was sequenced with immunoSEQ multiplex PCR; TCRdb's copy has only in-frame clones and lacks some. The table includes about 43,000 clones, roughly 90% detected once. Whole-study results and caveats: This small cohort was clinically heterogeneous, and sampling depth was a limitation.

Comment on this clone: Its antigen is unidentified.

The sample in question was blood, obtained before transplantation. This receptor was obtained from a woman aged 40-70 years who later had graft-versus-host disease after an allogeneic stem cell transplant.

The CDR3 coding sequence is TGCAGCGCCGGTGGATCGAACACTGAAGCTTTCTTT. As protein: CSAGGSNTEAFF. V is TRBV29-1 and J is TRBJ1-1; D remains unclear. Germline CDR1 SQVTM, CDR2 ANQGSEA. The CDR3 extends over 12 amino acids. V lost 7 bases and J 1 base, leaving 10 bases between the germline ends. The full variable domain, with the rest looked up from reference TRBV29-1 and TRBJ1-1, is SAVISQKPSRDICQRGTSLTIQCQVDSQVTMMFWYRQQPGQSLTLIATANQGSEATYESGFVIDKFPISRPNLTFSTLTVSNMSPEDSSIYLCSAGGSNTEAFFGQGTRLTVV.